Following are 18 T cell receptor beta chains from one sample sequenced in a study of T cells in localized non-small cell lung cancer. Sequenced by immunoSEQ multiplex PCR; TCRdb stores in-frame clones only, minus some. The sample carries about 51,000 clones, approximately 80% recorded once. The sample here was peripheral blood mononuclear cells, taken before any cancer treatment. These receptors came from a man aged 40 to 70 with stage III lung adenocarcinoma.

The CDR3 is CASSGQGGNSPLHF. The CDR3 DNA reads TGTGCCAGCAGTGGACAGGGTGGTAATTCACCCCTCCACTTT. This sequence joins TRBV9 and TRBJ1-6; 8 bases map to TRBD1. The V gene end was trimmed by 5 bases and the J gene end by 6 bases; junction bases not matched to a gene: 4. The CDR3 is 14 amino acids. Germline CDR1 is SGDLS and CDR2 is YYNGEE. Complete variable domain (other parts from reference TRBV9 and TRBJ1-6): DSGVTQTPKHLITATGQRVTLRCSPRSGDLSVYWYQQSLDQGLQFLIQYYNGEERAKGNILERFSAQQFPDLHSELNLSSLELGDSALYFCASSGQGGNSPLHFGNGTRLTVT.

This clone has a handful of counts. The chain uses TRBV11-3 and TRBJ2-1, with TRBD2 identical over 10 bases. The V segment lost 5 bases and the J segment 6 bases; nucleotides outside the gene matches: 4. The CDR3 runs to 14 residues. Germline CDR1 reads SGHNT; CDR2 reads YENEEA. In nucleotides, the CDR3 is TGTGCCAGCAGCCCCCGGACTAGCGGCAATGAGCAGTTCTTC. Translating it yields CASSPRTSGNEQFF. The variable domain in full, with the rest retrieved from reference TRBV11-3 and TRBJ2-1, is EAGVVQSPRYKIIEKKQPVAFWCNPISGHNTLYWYLQNLGQGPELLIRYENEEAVDDSQLPKDRFSAERLKGVDSTLKIQPAELGDSAVYLCASSPRTSGNEQFFGPGTRLTVL.

V usage is TRBV6-5 and J usage is TRBJ2-5; no clear D gene. Germline V gene lookup returns CDR1 MNHEY and CDR2 SVGAGI. The ends were cut back, 4 bases at V and 1 base at J, with 13 bases in the middle. The CDR3 covers 15 residues. In DNA, the CDR3 is TGTGCCAGCAGTTCTGCAATCGGGTTCCAAGAGACCCAGTACTTC. This translates into CASSSAIGFQETQYF.

The chain couples TRBV19 to TRBJ2-2, with D perhaps TRBD1 (6 bases). Per germline, CDR1 LNHDA and CDR2 SQIVND (reference sequence). The CDR3 covers 13 residues. V was cut by 8 bases and J by 0 bases, with 7 bases left in between. The DNA of the CDR3 is TGTGCCAGTGAGGGGGCGAACACCGGGGAGCTGTTTTTT. Its protein is CASEGANTGELFF.

The CDR3 coding sequence is TGTGCCAGTAGCACCCGACAGATTCAGAACACTGAAGCTTTCTTT. This encodes CASSTRQIQNTEAFF. This chain joins TRBV19 and TRBJ1-1; D perhaps matches TRBD1 (5 bases). Germline CDR1 LNHDA, CDR2 SQIVND (reference sequence). This CDR3 spans 15 amino acids. The V gene lost 6 bases and the J gene lost 1 base, with 15 bases spanning the gap.

V usage is TRBV28 and J usage is TRBJ2-2, with D perhaps assigned TRBD1 or TRBD2 (7 bases each). CDR1 and CDR2 (germline): MDHEN, SYDVKM. V was shortened by 6 bases and J by 0 bases, with 11 bases between the two germline ends. This CDR3 is 15 amino acids long. The CDR3 here is CASSQGGANTGELFF. The CDR3, as DNA: TGTGCCAGCAGCCAGGGGGGGGCGAACACCGGGGAGCTGTTTTTT.

CDR3 in DNA: TGCAGTGCTAGTTATAACACTGAAGCTTTCTTT. Translated, it gives CSASYNTEAFF. The chain combines TRBV20-1 with TRBJ1-1, with D uncertain. The CDR3 covers 11 residues. V was trimmed by 3 bases and J by 2 bases, leaving 4 bases between them. The germline CDR1 and CDR2 sequences are DFQATT and SNEGSKA (reference sequence).

The V and J genes are TRBV6-1 and TRBJ2-7, with D unclear. The CDR3 is 10 residues long. Germline values: CDR1 MNHNS, CDR2 SASEGT. Deletions cut 7 bases from V and 1 base from J, with 2 bases between. The CDR3 bases are TGTGCCAGCAATTCCTACGAGCAGTACTTC. The encoded protein is CASNSYEQYF.

The rearrangement uses TRBV5-4 and TRBJ2-5; TRBD1 matches at 7 bases. Losses at the gene ends were 4 bases for V and 4 bases for J; bases not matched to a gene: 7. Germline values: CDR1 SGHNT, CDR2 YYREEE (reference sequence). The CDR3 covers 14 residues. CDR3 coding DNA: TGTGCCAGCAGCAAAAATAACAGGGGAGAGACCCAGTACTTC. This gives the protein CASSKNNRGETQYF.

The CDR3 bases are TGTGCCAGCGATCCAGGGTCGGGCGCCGAGCAGTACTTC. Amino acid sequence: CASDPGSGAEQYF. V gene TRBV6-1 combines with J gene TRBJ2-7, with a tentative D call TRBD1 (5 bases). V was shortened by 8 bases and J by 6 bases, with 17 bases between the two germline ends. The CDR3 is 13 residues long. Germline loops: CDR1 MNHNS, CDR2 SASEGT.

The J gene is TRBJ2-1, the V gene TRBV5-1; 14 nucleotides agree with TRBD2. From germline, CDR1 is SGHRS and CDR2 YFSETQ. V gave up 4 bases and J gave up 1 base; unmatched junction bases: 4. The CDR3 contains 17 residues. CDR3 nucleotide sequence: TGCGCCAGCAGCCATGGGACTAGCGGGGGATCCTACAATGAGCAGTTCTTC. Translated: CASSHGTSGGSYNEQFF.

This chain connects TRBV9 to TRBJ1-4; no clear D gene. The ends were cut back, 1 base at V and 6 bases at J, with 10 bases in the middle. Germline V gene lookup returns CDR1 SGDLS and CDR2 YYNGEE. The CDR3 runs to 14 residues. In DNA, the CDR3 is TGTGCCAGCAGCGTACACAGAGAAGATGAAAAACTGTTTTTT. As protein: CASSVHREDEKLFF.

The chain couples TRBV11-2 to TRBJ2-7; 8 nucleotides line up with TRBD2. From germline, CDR1 is SGHAT and CDR2 FQNNGV. The length of the CDR3 is 15 residues. Trimming took 5 bases from V and 3 from J; bases not matched to a gene: 9. The CDR3 nucleotides read TGTGCCAGCAGCCATCCGGCGGGGGGCCTCTACGAGCAGTACTTC. Its translation is CASSHPAGGLYEQYF.

V gene TRBV5-8 combines with J gene TRBJ2-1; TRBD1 matches 9 bases. V shed 2 bases and J 8 bases; nucleotides not matched to a gene: 5. Germline V gene lookup returns CDR1 SGHTS and CDR2 YDEGEE. This CDR3 is 14 amino acids long. The CDR3 coding sequence is TGTGCCAGCAGCTTCAGAACAGGGGGCCATGAGCAGTTCTTC. Its translation is CASSFRTGGHEQFF.

The gene calls are TRBV4-2 and TRBJ2-7; D is unclear. The V end lost 1 base, the J end lost 4 bases, and 5 bases lay between the germline ends. The CDR3 is 12 amino acids. The germline V gene has CDR1 LGHNA and CDR2 YNFKEQ. CDR3 sequence: CASSQGRYEQYF. Here the CDR3 DNA reads TGTGCCAGCAGCCAAGGTCGGTACGAGCAGTACTTC.

This chain uses TRBV5-6 with TRBJ2-1; the D gene is possibly TRBD2 (5 bases). The length of the CDR3 is 16 residues. The ends were cut back, 0 bases at V and 0 bases at J, with 10 bases in the middle. Germline CDR1 and CDR2: SGHDT and YYEEEE. CDR3 loop: CASSLVALSSYNEQFF. In DNA form, the CDR3 reads TGTGCCAGCAGCTTGGTAGCGCTGAGCTCCTACAATGAGCAGTTCTTC.

This sequence joins TRBV5-1 and TRBJ2-1, with D unresolved. Germline lookup yields CDR1 SGHRS and CDR2 YFSETQ. V was cut by 0 bases and J by 7 bases, with 11 bases left in between. This CDR3 has 14 residues. In DNA form, the CDR3 reads TGCGCCAGCAGCTTGGCCAATTTGGGAAATGAGCAGTTCTTC. The encoded protein is CASSLANLGNEQFF.

Points on this clone: A read error may account for a junction end that differs from germline. The rearrangement uses TRBV25-1 and TRBJ2-3; no clear D. This CDR3 has 18 amino acids. Germline CDR1 and CDR2: MGHDK and SYGVNS. The CDR3 loop is CTSSEFPPRAASTDTQYF. DNA for the CDR3: TGTACCAGCAGTGAATTTCCGCCGCGAGCCGCTAGCACAGATACGCAGTATTTT.